This is a list of T cell receptor beta chains from one sample in a study of blood T cell repertoires in COVID-19. Using immunoSEQ multiplex PCR, the repertoire was profiled, and TCRdb retains in-frame clones only, with some absent. The table shows 250,000 to 300,000 clones, with around four fifths occurring only once. Sequenced material: peripheral blood. These receptor sequences come from a man aged 60-69 years who had recovered from COVID-19. The CDR3 runs from the conserved cysteine through the conserved F or W. D genes are given only for firm matches. Clone size appears in some rows only: once, few, many, or a class for an expanded clone.

d_call: NA; j_call: TRBJ2-5; clone_size: NA; v_call: TRBV28; cdr3_nt: TGTGCCAGCAGTTTATGGGGCGGGGATGAGACCCAGTACTTC; cdr3_aa: CASSLWGGDETQYF
d_call: TRBD2; j_call: TRBJ2-3; clone_size: NA; v_call: TRBV4-1; cdr3_nt: TGCGCCAGCAGCCAAGAGCGGGCGGGGGGAACAGATACGCAGTATTTT; cdr3_aa: CASSQERAGGTDTQYF
d_call: NA; j_call: TRBJ1-6; clone_size: NA; v_call: TRBV5-1; cdr3_nt: TGCGCCAGCAGCTTGGTCGGGGGAAGAGGGAATTCACCCCTCCACTTT; cdr3_aa: CASSLVGGRGNSPLHF
d_call: TRBD1; j_call: TRBJ2-1; clone_size: NA; v_call: TRBV27; cdr3_nt: TGTGCCAGCATTGGCAGGGGGCGGTCGAAGTACAATGAGCAGTTCTTC; cdr3_aa: CASIGRGRSKYNEQFF
d_call: NA; j_call: TRBJ1-2; clone_size: once; v_call: TRBV6-1; cdr3_nt: TGTGCCAGCAGTGAGCAGGGCCGGTATGGCTACACCTTC; cdr3_aa: CASSEQGRYGYTF
d_call: NA; j_call: TRBJ2-5; clone_size: NA; v_call: TRBV27; cdr3_nt: TGTGCCAGCAGTGCACTGGGCGGGAACCAAGAGACCCAGTACTTC; cdr3_aa: CASSALGGNQETQYF
d_call: TRBD2; j_call: TRBJ2-5; clone_size: NA; v_call: TRBV5-1; cdr3_nt: TGCGCCAGCAGCTTGGGGGCAGGTAGCGGGAGTGGCGAGACCCAGTACTTC; cdr3_aa: CASSLGAGSGSGETQYF
d_call: NA; j_call: TRBJ2-5; clone_size: NA; v_call: TRBV9; cdr3_nt: TGTGCCAGCAGCGGGGGGCCCCAAGAGACCCAGTACTTC; cdr3_aa: CASSGGPQETQYF
d_call: TRBD1; j_call: TRBJ1-6; clone_size: NA; v_call: TRBV2; cdr3_nt: TGTGCCAGCAGTGAGGAGACAGGGCATTCACCCCTCCACTTT; cdr3_aa: CASSEETGHSPLHF
d_call: NA; j_call: TRBJ2-3; clone_size: NA; v_call: TRBV10-2; cdr3_nt: TGCGCCAGCAGTGTCAACTTAGATACGCAGTATTTT; cdr3_aa: CASSVNLDTQYF
d_call: NA; j_call: TRBJ2-1; clone_size: NA; v_call: TRBV21-1; cdr3_nt: TGTGCCAGCCACCGAGATTCGGGGAGGGCCCCCCCCGGCGATGAGCAGTTCTTC; cdr3_aa: CASHRDSGRAPPGDEQFF
d_call: TRBD2; j_call: TRBJ2-1; clone_size: NA; v_call: TRBV14; cdr3_nt: TGTGCCAGCAGCCTCAGACTAGCGGGGGCTACTAACAATGAGCAGTTCTTC; cdr3_aa: CASSLRLAGATNNEQFF
d_call: NA; j_call: TRBJ1-3; clone_size: NA; v_call: TRBV23-1; cdr3_nt: TGCGCCAACCCGGGAAGTTTCTCTGGAAACACCATATATTTT; cdr3_aa: CANPGSFSGNTIYF
d_call: TRBD1; j_call: TRBJ2-2; clone_size: few; v_call: TRBV5-5; cdr3_nt: TGTGCCAGCAGCTTGGCCAGACAGGGGGCTAGGACCGGGGAGCTGTTTTTT; cdr3_aa: CASSLARQGARTGELFF
d_call: TRBD1; j_call: TRBJ2-2; clone_size: NA; v_call: TRBV4-1; cdr3_nt: TGCGCCAGCAGCCATCGTCCCGGGACAGGGAACGGGGAGCTGTTTTTT; cdr3_aa: CASSHRPGTGNGELFF
d_call: TRBD1; j_call: TRBJ1-5; clone_size: NA; v_call: TRBV30; cdr3_nt: TGTGCCTGGTCCCAGGGGGGCAATCAGCCCCAGCATTTT; cdr3_aa: CAWSQGGNQPQHF
d_call: TRBD2; j_call: TRBJ2-3; clone_size: NA; v_call: TRBV7-9; cdr3_nt: TGTGCCAGCAGGCGAACTAGCGGGGGGGTAGATACGCAGTATTTT; cdr3_aa: CASRRTSGGVDTQYF
d_call: TRBD1; j_call: TRBJ1-1; clone_size: NA; v_call: TRBV2; cdr3_nt: TGTGCCAGCAGGCCCGCCGGGACAGGGAACACTGAAGCTTTCTTT; cdr3_aa: CASRPAGTGNTEAFF